These T cell receptor beta chains were read from a single sample in a study of blood T cell repertoires in COVID-19. The table came from immunoSEQ multiplex PCR; TCRdb's copy has only in-frame clones and leaves some out. The table has around 270,000 clones, around 89% seen once; the top ten hold roughly 5%. Source material: peripheral blood. These receptors were taken from a man aged 35-49 years with acute or convalescent COVID-19. The CDR3 runs from the conserved cysteine through the conserved F or W. D genes are given only for firm matches. Not all rows give a size; the values are once, few, many and, for expanded clones, a class.

d_call: TRBD1
v_call: TRBV27
j_call: TRBJ2-1
clone_size: NA
cdr3_nt: TGTGCCAGCAGTCTCCCGGGACAGGGGAGGAATGAGCAGTTCTTC
cdr3_aa: CASSLPGQGRNEQFF

d_call: NA
v_call: TRBV19
j_call: TRBJ1-2
clone_size: few
cdr3_nt: TGTGCCAGTACCGCCGATAGTAACTATGGCTACACCTTC
cdr3_aa: CASTADSNYGYTF

d_call: NA
v_call: TRBV3-1/TRBV3-2
j_call: TRBJ1-1
clone_size: NA
cdr3_nt: TGTGCCAGCAGCCCATCTCATTGGGGGGACACTGAAGCTTTCTTT
cdr3_aa: CASSPSHWGDTEAFF

d_call: TRBD2
v_call: TRBV10-3
j_call: TRBJ2-2
clone_size: NA
cdr3_nt: TGTGCCAGCCGACTAGCGGAAACCGGGGAGCTGTTTTTT
cdr3_aa: CASRLAETGELFF

d_call: TRBD1
v_call: TRBV11-2
j_call: TRBJ2-1
clone_size: NA
cdr3_nt: TGTGCCAGCAGCTACGCCGGCGGGACAGGGGCCTACAATGAGCAGTTCTTC
cdr3_aa: CASSYAGGTGAYNEQFF

d_call: TRBD2
v_call: TRBV9
j_call: TRBJ2-1
clone_size: NA
cdr3_nt: TGTGCCAGCAGCGTCCGCGGGGGGGCTTCCTACAATGAGCAGTTCTTC
cdr3_aa: CASSVRGGASYNEQFF

d_call: NA
v_call: TRBV6-1
j_call: TRBJ1-5
clone_size: NA
cdr3_nt: TGTGCCAGCAGTGAAGATAACTTCTATCAGCCCCAGCATTTT
cdr3_aa: CASSEDNFYQPQHF

d_call: NA
v_call: TRBV6-5
j_call: TRBJ2-3
clone_size: NA
cdr3_nt: TGTGCCAGTATGGCGGGACGAACCACAGATACGCAGTATTTT
cdr3_aa: CASMAGRTTDTQYF

d_call: TRBD1
v_call: TRBV7-2
j_call: TRBJ1-3
clone_size: NA
cdr3_nt: TGTGCCAGCAGCTTAAATCCTAGACAGGGGGTGGACACCATATATTTT
cdr3_aa: CASSLNPRQGVDTIYF

d_call: NA
v_call: TRBV7-9
j_call: TRBJ2-2
clone_size: NA
cdr3_nt: TGTGCCAGCAGCTATATCACCGGGGAGCTGTTTTTT
cdr3_aa: CASSYITGELFF

d_call: TRBD1
v_call: TRBV27
j_call: TRBJ2-7
clone_size: NA
cdr3_nt: TGTGCCAGCAGAAGGACAGGGGTCCACGAGCAGTACTTC
cdr3_aa: CASRRTGVHEQYF

d_call: NA
v_call: TRBV5-6
j_call: TRBJ2-3
clone_size: NA
cdr3_nt: TGTGCCAGTGGGACTCAGTACACAGATACGCAGTATTTT
cdr3_aa: CASGTQYTDTQYF

d_call: TRBD2
v_call: TRBV7-2
j_call: TRBJ2-3
clone_size: NA
cdr3_nt: TGTGCCAGCAGCTTAGCGTCGGGGGGGGTAGGAGATACGCAGTATTTT
cdr3_aa: CASSLASGGVGDTQYF

d_call: NA
v_call: TRBV3-1/TRBV3-2
j_call: TRBJ2-3
clone_size: NA
cdr3_nt: TGTGCCAGCAGCCAATCCTCGGGACTTCCCACAGATACGCAGTATTTT
cdr3_aa: CASSQSSGLPTDTQYF

d_call: TRBD2
v_call: TRBV14
j_call: TRBJ2-1
clone_size: NA
cdr3_nt: TGTGCCAGCAGCCAAGGCCAGCGGGGTTTTAGTAATGAGCAGTTCTTC
cdr3_aa: CASSQGQRGFSNEQFF

d_call: NA
v_call: TRBV10-1
j_call: TRBJ2-2
clone_size: NA
cdr3_nt: TGCGCCAGCAGCTACGCGGGGATAGGTACCGGGGAGCTGTTTTTT
cdr3_aa: CASSYAGIGTGELFF

d_call: NA
v_call: TRBV7-2
j_call: TRBJ1-2
clone_size: NA
cdr3_nt: TGTGCCAGCAGCTTAAACCCAGGTTGGGCTAACTATGGCTACACCTTC
cdr3_aa: CASSLNPGWANYGYTF

d_call: TRBD2
v_call: TRBV18
j_call: TRBJ2-1
clone_size: NA
cdr3_nt: TGTGCCAGCTCATGGACTAGCGGGGATTACAATGAGCAGTTCTTC
cdr3_aa: CASSWTSGDYNEQFF

d_call: NA
v_call: TRBV28
j_call: TRBJ1-5
clone_size: NA
cdr3_nt: TGTGCCAGCGGCCGTAGGCCAGGGAGCAATCAGCCCCAGCATTTT
cdr3_aa: CASGRRPGSNQPQHF

d_call: TRBD1
v_call: TRBV3-1/TRBV3-2
j_call: TRBJ1-1
clone_size: NA
cdr3_nt: TGTGCCAGCAGCCCCGACAGGGTTTCCGAAGCTTTCTTT
cdr3_aa: CASSPDRVSEAFF

d_call: NA
v_call: TRBV30
j_call: TRBJ1-6
clone_size: NA
cdr3_nt: TGTGCCTGGACCGGCGGGACCCTGAGGTCACCCCTCCACTTT
cdr3_aa: CAWTGGTLRSPLHF

d_call: TRBD1
v_call: TRBV19
j_call: TRBJ2-7
clone_size: NA
cdr3_nt: TGTGCCAGTAGTATGGCCACTGGGACAGGGACGGGAGAGCAGTACTTC
cdr3_aa: CASSMATGTGTGEQYF